Below are 4 T cell receptor beta chains sequenced from a single sample in a study of long-term antiretroviral therapy in people with HIV. Researchers report immunoSEQ v3.0 was run at survey level. Generated by immunoSEQ multiplex PCR, the TCRdb table keeps only in-frame clones and is missing some. Of roughly 34,000 clones in the sample, roughly 77% were seen once. The starting material was unsorted PBMCs, obtained 1.9 years after starting antiretroviral therapy. The origin of the receptors is a man younger than 35 with HIV.

This chain connects TRBV15 to TRBJ1-2; 7 bases agree with TRBD1. Unmatched junction bases numbered 6, after V lost 0 bases and J lost 8 bases. CDR3 length: 14 residues. CDR1 is LNHNV and CDR2 is YYDKDF in the germline V gene (reference sequence). CDR3 amino acids: CATSRDRTGGGYTF. CDR3 sequence (DNA): TGTGCCACCAGCAGAGATCGGACAGGCGGAGGCTACACCTTC.

This clone has a single count. The chain combines TRBV18 with TRBJ2-1; the D gene is possibly TRBD2 (6 bases). The CDR3 totals 15 residues. CDR1 is KGHSH, CDR2 LQKENI, per germline. V was trimmed by 5 bases and J by 7 bases, leaving 18 bases between them. The CDR3 DNA reads TGTGCCAGCTCATTAGCCCTAACGGGGAGGAATGAGCAGTTCTTC. It is translated as CASSLALTGRNEQFF.

The chain joins TRBV7-3 to TRBJ2-3; 11 bases match TRBD2. V gave up 5 bases and J gave up 1 base; unmatched junction bases: 11. CDR3 length: 18 residues. CDR1 and CDR2 (germline): SGHTA, FQGTGA. The CDR3 DNA reads TGTGCCAGCAGCCCCCCCCAGAGACTAGCGGGGCGCACAGATACGCAGTATTTT. As protein: CASSPPQRLAGRTDTQYF.

This rearrangement joins TRBV5-4 to TRBJ2-5; D remains ambiguous. V was cut by 2 bases and J by 5 bases, with 16 bases left in between. The CDR3 spans 15 residues. Germline V lookup: CDR1 SGHNT, CDR2 YYREEE (reference sequence). The CDR3 region is CASSFGGSQAETQYF. The CDR3 bases are TGTGCCAGCAGCTTTGGCGGCAGCCAAGCGGAGACCCAGTACTTC.